This TCR beta chain emerged from a study of cytomegalovirus exposure and HLA in healthy donors (dated by TCRdb to 2017 to 2019). For the wider study: According to a later analysis, the approximately 130 validation repertoires were produced on the same platform as the 700 or so repertoires of the first cohort. In addition to the first cohort of 666 subjects, a separate validation cohort of about 120 different subjects was used. The study was designed to test whether signatures of past pathogen exposure could be identified by cataloging public T cell receptors. The study combined high-throughput TCR immunosequencing, statistical association of individual TCRs with disease status, and machine learning to predict cytomegalovirus infection status. The paper as a whole reports these results and caveats: The validation cohort had no HLA typing available for a later analysis, so co-occurrence within that cohort was assessed over all 120 or so repertoires. A later analysis found that TCRs clustered in the first cohort also tended to co-occur in the 110 or so validation repertoires, with approximately 94% of cluster scores above 0. Three of the identified cytomegalovirus-associated TCR beta chains were confirmed in vitro to be specific for cytomegalovirus antigens. According to the authors, the approach could potentially be generalized to other disease states and immunological phenotypes. Most TCR sequences were observed very rarely across donors, whereas some public TCRs were present in many individuals. In both the original and validation cohorts, the classifier was reported to diagnose cytomegalovirus status with high specificity and sensitivity. In the study, 150 to 200 TCR beta chains were listed as associated with cytomegalovirus.

Details on this clone: The target of this receptor is not known. No clone much larger than this one lies a single base away; base qualities are absent.

The CDR3 sequence holds 15 residues, the cysteine and phenylalanine included. Only CDR3 DNA remains: 45 bases, in frame from the first base. Separate from the approximately 700-subject first cohort, the validation cohort of about 120 subjects was the group to which the donors belonged. Library generation was performed with the immunoSEQ multiplex PCR assay. On the study's bioinformatics: A statistical classification framework was developed to diagnose cytomegalovirus status using the catalog of TCR beta chain sequences. This is the immuneACCESS table as TCRdb keeps it, with only in-frame sequences that have V and J called. A part of the clones is gone; compared with another copy, unresolved V genes explain less than half, and the rest is unexplained. For V, J and clone size, that table is used; D and trimming come from the DNA. Recorded for this sample are around 150,000 clones; 70% to 85% of them occurred a single time. Roughly 29% of the sample rests with the top ten.

Sequenced material: PBMCs. The receptor was derived from a young man in good health and CMV-seropositive. The chain was built from TRBV21-1 and TRBJ2-2; the table's D call, TRBD2, was not checked against the DNA. TRBV21-1 constitutes a pseudogene. CDR3 loop: CASSPPDGETGELFF. The nucleotide sequence is given as TGTGCCAGCAGCCCCCCGGACGGGGAAACCGGGGAGCTGTTTTTT.